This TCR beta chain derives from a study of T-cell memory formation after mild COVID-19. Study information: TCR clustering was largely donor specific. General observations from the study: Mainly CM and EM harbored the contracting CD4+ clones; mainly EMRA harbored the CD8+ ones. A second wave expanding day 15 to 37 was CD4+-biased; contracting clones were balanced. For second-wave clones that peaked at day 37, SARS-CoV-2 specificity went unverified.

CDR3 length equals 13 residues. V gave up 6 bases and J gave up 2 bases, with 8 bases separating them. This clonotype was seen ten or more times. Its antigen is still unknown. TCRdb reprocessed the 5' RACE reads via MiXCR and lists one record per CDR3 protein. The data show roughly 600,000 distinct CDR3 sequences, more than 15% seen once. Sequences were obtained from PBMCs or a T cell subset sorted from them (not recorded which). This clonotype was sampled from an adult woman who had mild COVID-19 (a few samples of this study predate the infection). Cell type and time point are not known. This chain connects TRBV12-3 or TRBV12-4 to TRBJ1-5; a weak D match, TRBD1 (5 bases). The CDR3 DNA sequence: TGTGCCAGCAGCAGGGCTGGCAATCAGCCCCAGCATTTT. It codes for CASSRAGNQPQHF.